A single sample is the source of the 18 T cell receptor beta chains below, sequenced in a study of CD8+CD57+ T cells in acquired aplastic anemia. TCR beta VDJ and CDR3 were profiled, and genomic DNA was the template. One entry per CDR3 protein results from TCRdb running MiXCR on the reads. The table includes approximately 380,000 distinct CDR3 sequences, just under 70% detected once. The sequenced material came from sorted CD4+, CD8+, or CD8+CD57+ T cells (not recorded which) from PBMCs. Receptors were obtained from a human donor in good health, serving as a control.

In the case of this clonotype: The junction and the germline gene differ at one end; a read error may be behind it. J is TRBJ1-1 and V is TRBV9; no reliable D call. CDR3 length equals 14 residues. Looked up from germline, CDR1 is SGDLS and CDR2 is YYNGEE. The CDR3 sequence: CASSFLRADTEAFF. In DNA form, the CDR3 reads TGTGCCAGCAGCTTTCTTCGGGCCGACACTGAAGCCTTCTTT.

This clonotype has a count of ten or more. The V call is TRBV3-1, the J call TRBJ1-2; 8 nucleotides agree with TRBD1. After removal of 0 bases from V and 7 bases from J, the junction contained 4 bases not matched to a gene. The germline V gene encodes CDR1 LGHDT and CDR2 YNNKEL (reference sequence). The CDR3 has 14 residues. The CDR3 coding sequence is TGTGCCAGCAGCCAAGACGGACAGGGAGGTGGCTACACCTTC. Amino acid sequence: CASSQDGQGGGYTF.

In regard to this clonotype: A junction boundary mismatches the germline segment, possibly from a read error. The V gene is TRBV7-2, the J gene TRBJ1-4; D uncertain. Germline assignment: CDR1 SGHTA and CDR2 FQGNSA. The CDR3 covers 14 residues. Written as DNA, the CDR3 is TGTGCCAGCAGCTTAGAGGGAAAGAGTGAAAAGCTGTTTTTT. This translates into CASSLEGKSEKLFF.

The V gene is TRBV5-5, the J gene TRBJ2-6; tentatively, D is TRBD1 or TRBD2 (5 bases each). V gave up 4 bases and J gave up 0 bases, with 14 bases separating them. The CDR3 extends over 17 amino acids. From germline, CDR1 is SGHKS and CDR2 YYEKEE (reference sequence). CDR3 protein: CASSGAAGSSGANVLTF. For the CDR3, the DNA is TGTGCCAGCAGCGGGGCAGCTGGGAGCTCTGGGGCCAACGTCCTGACTTTC.

This clonotype has a single count. One end of the junction does not line up with germline, which may come from a read error. The chain recombines TRBV4-1 with TRBJ1-3, with D hard to call. CDR1 and CDR2 from the germline V gene are MGHRA and YSYEKL. This CDR3 is built from 12 residues. CDR3 sequence reads: CTSRSGGNTIYF. The CDR3 DNA reads as TGCACCAGCCGGTCAGGAGGAAACACCATATATTTT.

This chain links TRBV2 with TRBJ2-7, with 9 nucleotides matching TRBD1. V lost 7 bases, J lost 3 bases, and 7 bases stayed unmatched. The CDR3 extends over 14 amino acids. Germline CDR1 SNHLY, CDR2 FYNNEI. CDR3 DNA sequence: TGTGCCAGCAATTCCGGGGGACAGGGCTACGAGCAGTACTTC. The encoded protein is CASNSGGQGYEQYF.

The rearrangement joins TRBV7-2 to TRBJ1-5, with D uncertain. Germline loops: CDR1 SGHTA, CDR2 FQGNSA. CDR3 length equals 14 residues. V was shortened by 1 base and J by 11 bases, with 15 bases between the two germline ends. CDR3 DNA sequence: TGTGCCAGCAGCTTAGTGACTTATGTTCCTTCCCAGCATTTT. This gives the protein CASSLVTYVPSQHF.

J is TRBJ2-7 and V is TRBV2; D unclear. The germline gives CDR1 SNHLY, CDR2 FYNNEI. V lost 6 bases and J lost 2, with 11 bases in between. This CDR3 spans 13 amino acids. CDR3 sequence (DNA): TGTGCCAGCAGCCTCGCACACCCCTACGAGCAGTACTTC. Amino acid sequence: CASSLAHPYEQYF.

The rearrangement joins TRBV11-1 to TRBJ1-1; D gene ambiguous. The germline V gene has CDR1 SGHAT and CDR2 FQDESV (reference sequence). V was trimmed by 3 bases and J by 6 bases, leaving 8 bases between them. The CDR3 runs to 12 residues. The CDR3 loop is CASSFRDAEAFF. In DNA, the CDR3 is TGTGCCAGCAGCTTCCGGGATGCTGAAGCTTTCTTT.

The table lists this clonotype with a few counts. The V gene is TRBV10-2, the J gene TRBJ2-1, with D perhaps TRBD2 (5 bases). The V gene lost 0 bases and the J gene lost 12 bases, with 6 bases spanning the gap. Germline V gene lookup returns CDR1 WSHSY and CDR2 SAAADI. The CDR3 loop spans 11 amino acids. The CDR3 coding sequence is TGCGCCAGCAGTGAGTCGAGGGTGCAGTTCTTC. It translates to CASSESRVQFF.

This clonotype was picked up many times. The chain uses TRBV6-2 or TRBV6-3 and TRBJ2-4; D ambiguous. The V gene's germline CDR1 is MNHEY and CDR2 SVGEGT. This CDR3 has 12 amino acids. The V and J ends lost 2 bases and 8 bases respectively, with 7 bases between them. Here the CDR3 DNA reads TGTGCCAGCAGTTACCGCAGTCACATTCAGTACTTC. Protein: CASSYRSHIQYF.

This clonotype was picked up many times. This chain joins TRBV10-2 and TRBJ1-2; no definite D call. This CDR3 has 14 amino acids. Trimming removed 6 bases from V and 3 bases from J, with 14 bases in between. CDR1 is WSHSY and CDR2 is SAAADI in the germline V gene. The CDR3 spells CASRNIQRDYGYTF. The CDR3 coding sequence is TGCGCCAGCAGAAACATCCAGAGAGACTATGGCTACACCTTC.

The chain uses TRBV7-8 and TRBJ2-5, with TRBD2 matching over 9 bases. The CDR3 loop spans 14 amino acids. V gave up 8 bases and J gave up 14 bases; unmatched junction bases: 18. CDR1 is SGHVS and CDR2 is FQNEAQ in the germline V gene. The CDR3 coding sequence is TGTGCCAGCCAGACTAGCGGAGGGTTAGGGACCCTATACTTC. It codes for CASQTSGGLGTLYF.

V usage is TRBV7-8 and J usage is TRBJ1-6; D is possibly TRBD1 (5 bases). Germline CDR1 is SGHVS and CDR2 is FQNEAQ. The V end was cut by 2 bases, the J end by 0 bases, with 14 bases between. The CDR3 runs 18 residues. Written as DNA, the CDR3 is TGTGCCAGCAGCTTACCTCAGGGAAGGTGCTCCTATAATTCACCCCTCCACTTT. This gives the protein CASSLPQGRCSYNSPLHF.

Regarding this clonotype: A much bigger clone sits one base away, suggesting this may be a read error. This sequence joins TRBV6-6 and TRBJ2-5, with a weak D call TRBD1 (6 bases). The CDR3 extends over 12 amino acids. Germline loops: CDR1 MNHNY, CDR2 SVGAGI (reference sequence). In DNA form, the CDR3 reads TGTGCCAGCAGTTACGAGGGGGAGACCCAGTGCTTC. Translating gives CASSYEGETQCF.

The chain has TRBV19 and TRBJ1-6; maybe TRBD1 (5 bases). The germline V gene encodes CDR1 LNHDA and CDR2 SQIVND (reference sequence). The CDR3 has 15 amino acids. V gave up 8 bases and J gave up 6 bases, with 17 bases separating them. CDR3 amino acids: CASGMLGQGNSPLHF. As DNA, the CDR3 is TGTGCCAGTGGCATGCTGGGGCAGGGTAATTCACCCCTCCACTTT. The full variable domain, in which reference TRBV19 and TRBJ1-6 provide the parts outside the CDR3, is DGGITQSPKYLFRKEGQNVTLSCEQNLNHDAMYWYRQDPGQGLRLIYYSQIVNDFQKGDIAEGYSVSREKKESFPLTVTSAQKNPTAFYLCASGMLGQGNSPLHFGNGTRLTVT.

This sequence joins TRBV7-9 and TRBJ1-6; D gene unclear. This CDR3 is built from 15 residues. CDR1 and CDR2 (germline): SEHNR, FQNEAQ (reference sequence). V gave up 3 bases and J gave up 19 bases, with 25 bases separating them. Written as DNA, the CDR3 is TGTGCCAGCAGCTTGGTGGGGAATGGGGAGCTGTTTTTTCACTTT. It codes for CASSLVGNGELFFHF.

This clonotype was picked up many times. This rearrangement joins TRBV5-1 to TRBJ2-7; 8 bases map to TRBD1. The CDR3 spans 13 residues. The V segment lost 4 bases and the J segment 5 bases; nucleotides outside the gene matches: 5. Germline values: CDR1 SGHRS, CDR2 YFSETQ. Here the CDR3 reads CASSRTDRDEQYF. DNA of the CDR3: TGCGCCAGCAGCCGGACGGACAGGGACGAGCAGTACTTC.